This T cell receptor beta chain was identified in a study of blood T cell repertoires in COVID-19. Study information: Both acute and convalescent COVID-19 samples were obtained from the United States, Italy and Spain.

The age range of participants was 18 to 89 years, with residence in about two dozen US areas. Participants reported their clinical history, and cohort assignment relied on those reports. The germline V gene has CDR1 LNHDA and CDR2 SQIVND (reference sequence). The ends were cut back, 6 bases at V and 3 bases at J, with 15 bases in the middle. The CDR3 loop spans 15 amino acids. How the authors handled the data: Amplification of reference gene primers was used by the study to estimate nucleated cell counts. Profiling relied on immunoSEQ multiplex PCR, and the TCRdb table lists in-frame clones only, not all of them. V, J and clone size were drawn from that table, and D and trimming were deduced from the DNA. This table holds 300,000 or so clones, 75% to 95% found once.

The sequenced material came from PBMCs or T cells enriched from blood (not recorded which). The source of this sequence is a woman aged 25 to 45 who had recovered from COVID-19. V usage is TRBV19 and J usage is TRBJ2-1; D ambiguous. DNA of the CDR3: TGTGCCAGTAGCCACCCTTTAAAGCTCTACAATGAGCAGTTCTTC. Translating gives CASSHPLKLYNEQFF.